This TCR beta chain emerged from a study of cytomegalovirus exposure and HLA in healthy donors. Findings and limits, study-wide: Later work showed greater clonal expansion in HLA-associated TCR beta chains than in equally common others. Later on, a genetic analysis was performed. It linked a missense variant in DCLRE1C with V- and J-gene trimming of TCR beta. Most of the TCR beta V segments (in an earlier analysis) were productive either about 87% or about 30% of the time.

The count of this clone is one. Its antigen is unidentified. V gave up 3 bases and J gave up 5 bases; unmatched junction bases: 8. The V gene's germline CDR1 is KGHSH and CDR2 LQKENI. The length of the CDR3 is 15 residues. In the PCR, 60 Vbeta and 13 Jbeta primers were used. This table comes from immunoSEQ multiplex PCR, and its TCRdb copy is limited to in-frame clones, with some not included. The table has 150,000 to 200,000 clones, roughly 79% seen once. The chain recombines TRBV18 with TRBJ1-1; 8 nucleotides agree with TRBD1. Sequenced: PBMCs. The clonotype was recovered from a man aged 40-55 years in good health and CMV-seropositive. This CDR3 is CASSPRTGPETEAFF. The CDR3 coding sequence is TGTGCCAGCTCACCCCGGACAGGGCCGGAGACTGAAGCTTTCTTT.